This T cell receptor beta chain was profiled in a study of blood T cell repertoires in COVID-19. Study-level information: The United States, Italy and Spain were the sources of the acute and convalescent COVID-19 samples.

Those who participated ranged in age from 18 to 89 years and resided in some 24 US areas. Source study methods: It was from reference gene primer amplification that nucleated cell counts were estimated. Data came from immunoSEQ multiplex PCR; TCRdb stores just in-frame clones and leaves some out. Clonal size and the V and J genes are those of that table, whereas D and trimming came from the DNA. The sample lists 200,000 or so clones, 84% occurring once. The CDR3 contains 14 residues. Looked up from germline, CDR1 is SQVTM and CDR2 is ANQGSEA. Deletions cut 8 bases from V and 0 bases from J, with 11 bases between.

The sequenced sample consisted of PBMCs or T cells enriched from blood (not recorded which). V usage is TRBV29-1 and J usage is TRBJ2-6, with no clear D. The sequence came from a man between 60 and 70 years old who had recovered from COVID-19. The DNA for the CDR3 is TGCAGCACGGTCTCAGGCTCTGGGGCCAACGTCCTGACTTTC. Protein: CSTVSGSGANVLTF.